This T cell receptor beta chain appears in the sequencing data of a study of CD8+ T cells in alopecia areata. Study summary: Tofacitinib therapy took 6 to 18 months; 6 months off drug came after. Study conclusions and caveats: Clonality exceeded that of normal scalp in lesional scalp, most notably in alopecia totalis/universalis.

Remarks on this clone: Antigen specificity is unknown.

Those with alopecia areata gave lesional scalp punch biopsies and peripheral blood. Researchers picked out CD4+ and CD8+ T cells from PBMCs by sorting. cDNA prepared by RNA extraction and subsequent reverse transcription served as the template for sequencing. Sequencing was performed with immunoSEQ multiplex PCR; in TCRdb, only in-frame clones are kept and a portion is missing. The repertoire consists of about 160,000 clones, with 47% occurring once and the leading ten covering about 6.4%. Trimming took off 1 base at V and 1 base at J, with 10 bases between the two ends. CDR1 and CDR2 from the germline V gene are MGHRA and YSYEKL. The CDR3 has 15 residues.

Material: CD4+ T cells sorted from blood. This chain connects TRBV4-1 to TRBJ1-1; D possibly corresponds to TRBD1 (5 bases). The clonotype comes from a human donor with alopecia areata. The CDR3 spells CASSQVLRGNTEAFF. The CDR3 nucleotides are TGCGCCAGCAGCCAAGTCTTAAGGGGGAACACTGAAGCTTTCTTT.